The sequence of this T cell receptor (beta chain) was determined in a study of Ad26.COV2.S vaccination and SARS-CoV-2 variants (dated by TCRdb to about 2021). With regard to the full study: Donors in the vaccine arm were drawn from COV1001, a phase I-IIa trial of Ad26.COV2.S in healthy adults that was multicentre, randomized, double-blind and placebo-controlled. Ad26.COV2.S was administered intramuscularly at 5 x 10^10 or 1 x 10^11 viral particles, either as a single shot or as two shots given 56 days apart. TCRbeta repertoire sequencing served as the tool for gauging how specific and how broad the SARS-CoV-2-reactive T cell receptors were following Ad26.COV2.S vaccination. A total of 32 samples were included in the TCR-sequenced set, comprising approximately 20 Ad26.COV2.S vaccine recipients, 5 placebo recipients and 8 SARS-CoV-2 convalescent individuals. Participants in the trial were split at random into five groups of five each, receiving low-dose or high-dose Ad26.COV2.S once or twice, or else placebo on both occasions. Throughout the experiments and outcome assessment, investigators stayed blinded to trial group allocation.

General conclusions and limits of the study: Compared with placebo recipients, Ad26.COV2.S recipients showed higher spike-specific TCR breadth (P = 0.0014). After vaccination, substantial breadth of spike-specific CD8+ and CD4+ T cell responses was reported. Non-spike TCR breadth was comparable between vaccine and placebo recipients, consistent with the vaccine containing only spike. The authors noted that the TCR breadth and depth analyses may have underestimated total T cell responses. The study was not powered for comparison of responses between vaccine doses or regimens.

According to the study, the label for this sample's treatment or condition signals: about 20 received Ad26.COV2.S at low or high dose, single or two shots; 5 received placebo; per-sample allocation not given. For vaccine and placebo recipients, the sequenced repertoires came from samples collected on day 63 after the first injection. Cohort 1b enrolled roughly 25 adults aged 18-55 years at a single site in Boston, USA, between 29 July and 7 August 2020. Ad26.COV2.S consisted of a replication-incompetent adenovirus type 26 vector by which a prefusion-stabilized SARS-CoV-2 spike protein from the original Wuhan strain was expressed. CDR1 and CDR2, looked up from the germline V gene, are SGHTA and FQGTGA. V loses 5 bases, J loses 5 bases, and the germline ends lie 20 bases apart. Inclusive of the bounding cysteine and phenylalanine, the CDR3 is 16 residues long. Of the read, only the CDR3 DNA is kept; its 48 bases are in frame from base 1.

Concerning this clone itself: The target of this receptor is not known. Per-base qualities were not stored, and no clone one base away is much larger.

TCRbeta CDR3 regions were sequenced with the immunoSEQ Assay. After extraction, genomic DNA underwent amplification by bias-controlled multiplex PCR, followed by high-throughput sequencing. In the source study's methods: To quantify the absolute abundance of each unique TCRbeta CDR3 region, sequences were collapsed and filtered. T cell fraction was estimated by normalization of TCRbeta template counts to usable DNA, with usable DNA being measured through amplification of reference genes present in all nucleated cells. Repertoire TCRs were annotated as SARS-CoV-2-specific by exact matching of V gene, CDR3 amino acid sequence and J gene to a known reactive TCR set. The reference SARS-CoV-2 TCR set came from MIRA and was filtered for enrichment in COVID-19-positive ImmuneCODE repertoires, removing public or cross-reactive TCRs. Drawing on the MIRA antigens, annotated TCRs were analysed further at the level of specific ORF or position within ORF. Depth was the summed frequency of annotated unique rearrangements, while breadth was defined as annotated unique rearrangements over total unique productive rearrangements. Two-sided Wilcoxon rank-sum tests were applied when comparing TCR breadth between groups. TCRdb re-hosts the immuneACCESS table, in-frame sequences only. Its copies lack some clones; in the studies checked, an unresolved V gene accounts for under half of them, and the cause for the rest is not known. The V and J calls and clone size are taken from that table; D and trimming were inferred from the DNA. This sample comprises approximately 420,000 clones, over 75% of them detected only once. Roughly 4% of the sample comes from the top ten.

The starting material was peripheral blood, obtained in a trial of Ad26.COV2.S vaccine versus placebo. This receptor was identified in a person between 18 and 60 years old who received the Ad26.COV2.S COVID-19 vaccine or a placebo. Here the chain combines TRBV7-3 and TRBJ2-3; a weak D assignment points to TRBD2 (6 bases agree). The CDR3 protein is CASSLGGPPLQDTQYF. The bases are TGTGCCAGCAGCCTGGGGGGACCCCCGTTGCAAGATACGCAGTATTTT.